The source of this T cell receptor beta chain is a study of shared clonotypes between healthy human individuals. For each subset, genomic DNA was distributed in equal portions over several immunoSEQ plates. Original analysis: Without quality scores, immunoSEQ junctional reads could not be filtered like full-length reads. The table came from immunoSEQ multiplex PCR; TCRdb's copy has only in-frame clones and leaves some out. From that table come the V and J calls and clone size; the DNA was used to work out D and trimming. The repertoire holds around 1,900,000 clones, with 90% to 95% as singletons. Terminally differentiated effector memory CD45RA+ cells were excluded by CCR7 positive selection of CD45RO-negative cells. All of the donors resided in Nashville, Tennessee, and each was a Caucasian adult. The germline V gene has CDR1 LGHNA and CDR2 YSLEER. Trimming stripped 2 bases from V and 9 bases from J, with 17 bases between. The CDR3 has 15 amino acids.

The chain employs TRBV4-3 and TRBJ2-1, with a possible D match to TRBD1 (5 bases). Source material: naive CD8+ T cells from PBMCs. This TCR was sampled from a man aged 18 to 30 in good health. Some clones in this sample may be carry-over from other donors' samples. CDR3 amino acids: CASSQSGQGLGEQFF. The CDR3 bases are TGCGCCAGCAGCCAATCTGGCCAGGGATTGGGTGAGCAGTTCTTC.